These 32 T cell receptor beta chains were sequenced from one sample in a study of identical twins. TCRdb fed the 5' RACE reads into MiXCR, producing one record per CDR3 protein. The sample records approximately 700,000 distinct CDR3 sequences, approximately 18% being singletons. The same specimen was also included in a second study, on T cells expressing NK-cell markers.

Source material: PBMCs. These receptors came from a woman in her late teens or twenties in good health.

In this sample, this clonotype turned up a few times. V gene TRBV10-3 combines with J gene TRBJ1-2; D not certain. V lost 3 bases, J lost 5 bases, and 10 bases lay in between. Germline-derived CDR1 and CDR2 are ENHRY and SYGVKD. This CDR3 is built from 13 residues. CDR3 in DNA: TGTGCCATCAGTGAAGAGACTCCGTATGGCTACACCTTC. Translated, it gives CAISEETPYGYTF.

The genes are TRBV4-3 and TRBJ2-4, with TRBD2 matching over 12 bases. This CDR3 has 17 residues. Germline V gene data show CDR1 as LGHNA and CDR2 as YSLEER. V was pared by 3 bases and J by 4 bases, with 7 bases of the junction left unmatched. The CDR3 sequence: CASSHTLGLAGKNIQYF. The DNA for the CDR3 is TGCGCCAGCAGCCATACCTTAGGACTAGCGGGGAAAAACATTCAGTACTTC.

This clonotype occurred many times. The chain links TRBV20-1 to TRBJ1-2; TRBD1 aligns across 7 bases. Per germline, CDR1 DFQATT and CDR2 SNEGSKA (reference sequence). The CDR3 has 15 amino acids. The trim removed 0 bases at V and 8 bases at J, leaving 12 bases unmatched. The CDR3 loop is CSARDKLGGAGGYTF. The DNA of the CDR3 is TGCAGTGCTAGAGATAAATTAGGGGGCGCCGGGGGCTACACCTTC.

The sample holds a few counts of this clonotype. This chain connects TRBV30 to TRBJ1-1; tentative D call: TRBD1 (5 bases). Germline CDR1 is GTSNPN and CDR2 is SVGIG (reference sequence). V gave up 0 bases and J gave up 1 base, with 9 bases separating them. This CDR3 comprises 14 residues. The CDR3 bases are TGTGCCTGGAGTGTGGGACGGTCGAACACTGAAGCTTTCTTT. Its protein product is CAWSVGRSNTEAFF. Drawing the rest from reference TRBV30 and TRBJ1-1, the complete variable domain is SQTIHQWPATLVQPVGSPLSLECTVEGTSNPNLYWYRQAAGRGLQLLFYSVGIGQISSEVPQNLSASRPQDRQFILSSKKLLLSDSGFYLCAWSVGRSNTEAFFGQGTRLTVV.

This clonotype was observed a handful of times. The rearrangement joins TRBV5-1 to TRBJ1-1, with D perhaps matching TRBD1 (6 bases). Germline V gene sequence: CDR1 SGHRS, CDR2 YFSETQ. The CDR3 runs to 13 residues. V lost 7 bases and J lost 4, with 14 bases in between. DNA for the CDR3: TGCGCCAGCGCAGGACAGTACGGCACTGAAGCTTTCTTT. Amino acid sequence: CASAGQYGTEAFF.

V is TRBV5-1 and J is TRBJ2-7, with 8 positions matching TRBD2. Germline loops: CDR1 SGHRS, CDR2 YFSETQ. Trimming removed 6 bases from V and 4 bases from J; junction bases left unmatched: 9. The CDR3 covers 14 residues. CDR3 protein: CASTDLSGEYEQYF. Here the CDR3 DNA reads TGCGCCAGCACAGACCTTAGCGGGGAATACGAGCAGTACTTC.

The chain has TRBV4-2 and TRBJ1-2; D perhaps matches TRBD1 (5 bases). Germline values: CDR1 LGHNA, CDR2 YNFKEQ. Trimming left V 0 bases short and J 6 bases short, with 11 bases between. The CDR3 consists of 14 residues. Written as DNA, the CDR3 is TGTGCCAGCAGCCAAGATCCCCCGGGACATGGCTACACCTTC. It specifies CASSQDPPGHGYTF.

This clonotype was seen a handful of times. The chain uses TRBV5-1 and TRBJ1-1; the D gene is possibly TRBD1 (5 bases). Looked up from germline, CDR1 is SGHRS and CDR2 is YFSETQ. V was cut by 2 bases and J by 1 base, with 15 bases left in between. The CDR3 contains 16 residues. CDR3 region: CASSFTGLRQNTEAFF. CDR3 in DNA: TGCGCCAGCAGCTTTACAGGCTTAAGGCAGAACACTGAAGCTTTCTTT.

This sequence joins TRBV5-6 and TRBJ2-7, with TRBD1 identical over 7 bases. This CDR3 has 12 residues. Trimming took 4 bases from V and 4 from J; bases not matched to a gene: 2. The germline CDR1 and CDR2 sequences are SGHDT and YYEEEE. CDR3: CASSKDRYEQYF. The DNA for the CDR3 is TGTGCCAGCAGCAAGGACAGGTACGAGCAGTACTTC. The complete variable domain, with remaining parts taken from reference TRBV5-6 and TRBJ2-7, reads DAGVTQSPTHLIKTRGQQVTLRCSPKSGHDTVSWYQQALGQGPQFIFQYYEEEERQRGNFPDRFSGHQFPNYSSELNVNALLLGDSALYLCASSKDRYEQYFGPGTRLTVT.

The genes are TRBV29-1 and TRBJ2-3; D is ambiguous. Trimming removed 5 bases from V and 0 bases from J, with 18 bases in between. CDR1 and CDR2 (germline): SQVTM, ANQGSEA. This CDR3 region has 16 residues. The CDR3 loop reads CSVRRRTWASTDTQYF. The CDR3 nucleotides are TGCAGCGTTCGGCGTCGGACGTGGGCTAGCACAGATACGCAGTATTTT.

Only a few counts were recorded for this clonotype. The CDR3 DNA reads as TGTGCCAGCAGTTACTCGTTACGGGCGGCAAGTGGAAACACCATATATTTT. Encoded protein: CASSYSLRAASGNTIYF. The chain uses TRBV6-5 and TRBJ1-3, with D unclear. Between the trimmed V and J ends, which lost 0 bases and 3 bases, there was a span of 15 bases. Per the germline V gene, CDR1 is MNHEY and CDR2 is SVGAGI. The CDR3 is 17 residues long.

This clonotype was seen repeatedly, ten times or more. The chain couples TRBV20-1 to TRBJ1-2; D is ambiguous. Trimming cost V 6 bases and J 4 bases, with 9 bases left between them. CDR3 length: 11 amino acids. From germline, CDR1 is DFQATT and CDR2 SNEGSKA (reference sequence). The CDR3 region is CSAERSYGYTF. The CDR3 coding sequence is TGCAGTGCGGAACGATCCTATGGCTACACCTTC.

This clonotype showed up many times. The genes are TRBV12-3 or TRBV12-4 and TRBJ2-1, with no clear D. V was clipped by 6 bases and J by 9 bases, with 12 bases between them. CDR3 size: 12 residues. CDR3 DNA sequence: TGTGCCAGCAGCTGGGCCAGTCGTGAGCAGTTCTTC. Protein sequence: CASSWASREQFF.

This clonotype was counted between two and nine times. The chain links TRBV7-6 to TRBJ2-1; D is tentatively TRBD1 or TRBD2 (5 bases each). Trimming removed 8 bases at V and 8 bases at J, with 22 bases between. The CDR3 spans 15 residues. CDR1 is SGHVS and CDR2 is FNYEAQ in the germline V gene. Written as DNA, the CDR3 is TGTGCCAGCGGACGTGAGGGGCGAGTCCCCGATGAGCAGTTCTTC. Translation: CASGREGRVPDEQFF.

This clonotype was counted only a few times. The chain employs TRBV6-1 and TRBJ2-7; TRBD2 agrees at 10 bases. The germline V gene has CDR1 MNHNS and CDR2 SASEGT. This CDR3 has 16 amino acids. Unmatched junction bases numbered 15, after V lost 6 bases and J lost 7 bases. The DNA of the CDR3 is TGTGCCAGCAGCCTTTACTTAAGCGGGGGGGCCGGTGAGCAGTACTTC. Translated: CASSLYLSGGAGEQYF.

This clonotype came up a few times. The chain employs TRBV7-9 and TRBJ2-1; TRBD2 is a possible D gene (6 bases). This CDR3 spans 16 amino acids. Germline CDR1 is SEHNR and CDR2 is FQNEAQ (reference sequence). V dropped 5 bases and J dropped 4 bases, with 18 bases sitting between them. CDR3 in amino acids: CASSQPRGGLYNEQFF. The CDR3 DNA sequence: TGTGCCAGCAGCCAGCCAAGGGGAGGTCTTTACAATGAGCAGTTCTTC.

This rearrangement joins TRBV11-2 to TRBJ2-4; possibly TRBD1 for D (6 bases). CDR3 size: 14 residues. V gave up 2 bases and J gave up 5 bases, with 10 bases separating them. Germline V gene sequence: CDR1 SGHAT, CDR2 FQNNGV. The CDR3 protein is CASSLFQGQNIQYF. DNA of the CDR3: TGTGCCAGCAGCTTATTCCAGGGGCAAAACATTCAGTACTTC.

The sample holds a few counts of this clonotype. This chain links TRBV5-1 with TRBJ2-5; maybe TRBD2 (6 bases). The length of the CDR3 is 13 residues. V lost 0 bases, J lost 5 bases, and 8 bases lay in between. Germline V gives CDR1 SGHRS, CDR2 YFSETQ. The CDR3 DNA reads TGCGCCAGCAGCTTGGTTCTAGCGGAGACCCAGTACTTC. Its translation: CASSLVLAETQYF.

This sequence joins TRBV6-2 or TRBV6-3 and TRBJ2-7; D is undetermined. The CDR3 length is 15 residues. The V gene lost 3 bases and the J gene lost 2 bases, with 14 bases spanning the gap. Germline CDR1 MNHEY, CDR2 SVGEGT. The CDR3: CASSYHERPTYEQYF. DNA for the CDR3: TGTGCCAGCAGTTATCATGAGAGACCTACCTACGAGCAGTACTTC.

This clonotype has ten or more counts. This chain joins TRBV7-8 and TRBJ2-1; 9 bases are shared with TRBD1. V shed 5 bases, J shed 6 bases, and the junction held 5 bases outside the gene matches. There are 14 residues in the CDR3. Germline loops: CDR1 SGHVS, CDR2 FQNEAQ. The CDR3, as DNA: TGTGCCAGCAGCATCCGGGACAGGGTCAATGAGCAGTTCTTC. It yields the protein CASSIRDRVNEQFF.

This clonotype was seen only a few times. The rearrangement uses TRBV6-1 and TRBJ1-2; D gene unclear. The CDR3 contains 11 residues. CDR1 and CDR2 (germline): MNHNS, SASEGT. Trimming took off 9 bases at V and 5 bases at J, with 10 bases between the two ends. The DNA of the CDR3 is TGTGCCAGTGAAGTAGCTTATGGCTACACCTTC. This encodes CASEVAYGYTF.

The sample holds many counts of this clonotype. CDR3 sequence: CASSPLEGGGYGYTF. The CDR3 bases are TGTGCCAGCAGCCCTTTGGAGGGGGGCGGCTATGGCTACACCTTC. This sequence joins TRBV12-3 or TRBV12-4 and TRBJ1-2; perhaps TRBD1 as D (6 bases). Trimming pared 6 bases from V and 4 bases from J, leaving 18 bases between. CDR3 size: 15 residues.

This clonotype has more than one count but fewer than ten. This chain links TRBV5-4 with TRBJ2-5; TRBD2 matches at 7 bases. Trimming at V came to 0 bases and at J to 4 bases, leaving 9 bases not matched to a gene. This CDR3 has 16 amino acids. CDR1 and CDR2 from the germline V gene are SGHNT and YYREEE (reference sequence). CDR3 in amino acids: CASSLVGLAEVETQYF. The CDR3 nucleotides read TGTGCCAGCAGCTTGGTTGGGCTAGCGGAAGTAGAGACCCAGTACTTC.

The CDR3: CASSQSIGLHQETQYF. The DNA of the CDR3 is TGTGCCAGCAGCCAATCAATTGGACTTCACCAAGAGACCCAGTACTTC. The chain uses TRBV3-1 and TRBJ2-5, with D possibly being TRBD2 (5 bases). CDR1 and CDR2 from the germline V gene are LGHDT and YNNKEL (reference sequence). V lost 2 bases to trimming and J lost 0 bases, with 13 bases between them. The CDR3 spans 16 residues.

Only a few counts were recorded for this clonotype. The chain couples TRBV25-1 to TRBJ2-6, with D possibly matching TRBD1 (5 bases). From germline, CDR1 is MGHDK and CDR2 SYGVNS. The V end lost 1 base, the J end lost 0 bases, and 13 bases lay between the germline ends. The CDR3 is 18 residues long. For the CDR3, the DNA is TGTGCCAGCAGTGAATGGGGCAAGACGGGCTCTGGGGCCAACGTCCTGACTTTC. Protein sequence: CASSEWGKTGSGANVLTF.

The chain uses TRBV5-1 and TRBJ2-7; D is unclear. Trimming left V 0 bases short and J 0 bases short, with 7 bases between. This CDR3 has 14 residues. Germline CDR1 SGHRS, CDR2 YFSETQ. CDR3 DNA sequence: TGCGCCAGCAGCTTGGACGGAACCTCCTACGAGCAGTACTTC. It yields the protein CASSLDGTSYEQYF.

This clonotype was detected many times. The chain employs TRBV6-1 and TRBJ1-2; 10 nucleotides line up with TRBD1. This CDR3 contains 15 residues. Trimming cost V 6 bases and J 4 bases; bases outside gene matches: 8. CDR1 MNHNS and CDR2 SASEGT come from the germline V gene. CDR3 nucleotides: TGTGCCAGCAGGTCCGGGACAGGGGAAGTCTATGGCTACACCTTC. Translation: CASRSGTGEVYGYTF.

This clonotype has more than one count but fewer than ten. The chain recombines TRBV18 with TRBJ1-6; D is ambiguous. The germline V gene has CDR1 KGHSH and CDR2 LQKENI. CDR3 length equals 15 residues. Trimming removed 3 bases at V and 7 bases at J, with 13 bases between. The CDR3 spells CASSPMGFANSPLHF. In nucleotides, the CDR3 is TGTGCCAGCTCACCTATGGGGTTCGCGAATTCACCCCTCCACTTT.

This clonotype was seen more than once but under ten times. This CDR3 is CASSFLSGNTIYF. The CDR3 DNA reads as TGTGCCAGCAGTTTCCTTTCTGGAAACACCATATATTTT. The chain links TRBV12-3 or TRBV12-4 to TRBJ1-3, with D hard to call. There are 13 residues in the CDR3. Trimming left V 3 bases short and J 1 base short, with 4 bases between.

The genes are TRBV11-2 and TRBJ2-3; no clear D gene. Germline CDR1 reads SGHAT; CDR2 reads FQNNGV. This CDR3 has 15 residues. Between the trimmed V and J ends, which lost 1 base and 1 base, there was a span of 9 bases. The CDR3 DNA follows: TGTGCCAGCAGCTTAGGGAATATTGGCACAGATACGCAGTATTTT. Its protein is CASSLGNIGTDTQYF.

The chain is built from TRBV4-3 and TRBJ2-7, with 10 bases identical to TRBD2. The CDR3 totals 17 residues. From germline, CDR1 is LGHNA and CDR2 YSLEER. The trim removed 1 base at V and 3 bases at J, leaving 9 bases unmatched. Here the CDR3 reads CASSQAAGTSEFYEQYF. Written as DNA, the CDR3 is TGCGCCAGCAGCCAAGCTGCAGGGACTAGCGAGTTCTACGAGCAGTACTTC.

CDR3 amino acids: CASSTWDRRDYGYTF. The CDR3 nucleotides read TGTGCCAGCAGCACCTGGGACAGACGGGACTATGGCTACACCTTC. The rearrangement joins TRBV7-9 to TRBJ1-2, with 7 bases that match TRBD1. The CDR3 loop spans 15 amino acids. V lost 5 bases to trimming and J lost 3 bases; unmatched junction nucleotides: 9. Germline CDR1 reads SEHNR; CDR2 reads FQNEAQ (reference sequence).